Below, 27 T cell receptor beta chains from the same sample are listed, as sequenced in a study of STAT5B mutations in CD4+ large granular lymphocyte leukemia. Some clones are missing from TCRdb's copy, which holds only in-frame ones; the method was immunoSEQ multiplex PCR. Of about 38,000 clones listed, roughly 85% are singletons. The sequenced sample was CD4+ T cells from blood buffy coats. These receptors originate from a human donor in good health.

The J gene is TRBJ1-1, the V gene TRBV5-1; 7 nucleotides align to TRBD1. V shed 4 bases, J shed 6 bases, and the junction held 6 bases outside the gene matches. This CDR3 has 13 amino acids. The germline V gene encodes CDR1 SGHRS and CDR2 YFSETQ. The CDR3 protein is CASSKGTVSEAFF. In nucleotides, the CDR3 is TGCGCCAGCAGCAAGGGGACAGTCTCTGAAGCTTTCTTT. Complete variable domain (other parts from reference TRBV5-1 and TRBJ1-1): KAGVTQTPRYLIKTRGQQVTLSCSPISGHRSVSWYQQTPGQGLQFLFEYFSETQRNKGNFPGRFSGRQFSNSRSEMNVSTLELGDSALYLCASSKGTVSEAFFGQGTRLTVV.

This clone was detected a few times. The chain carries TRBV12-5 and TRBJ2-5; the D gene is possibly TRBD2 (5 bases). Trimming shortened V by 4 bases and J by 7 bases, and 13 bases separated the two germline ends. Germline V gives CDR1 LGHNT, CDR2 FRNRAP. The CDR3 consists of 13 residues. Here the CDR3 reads CASGSRTVLTQYF. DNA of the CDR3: TGTGCTAGTGGTTCCCGGACTGTGTTGACCCAGTACTTC.

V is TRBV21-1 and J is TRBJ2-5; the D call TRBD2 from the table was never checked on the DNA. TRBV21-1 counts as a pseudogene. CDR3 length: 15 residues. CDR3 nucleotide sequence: TGTGCCAGCAGTCGAATAGCGGGAGCTTCAGAGACCCAGTACTTC. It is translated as CASSRIAGASETQYF.

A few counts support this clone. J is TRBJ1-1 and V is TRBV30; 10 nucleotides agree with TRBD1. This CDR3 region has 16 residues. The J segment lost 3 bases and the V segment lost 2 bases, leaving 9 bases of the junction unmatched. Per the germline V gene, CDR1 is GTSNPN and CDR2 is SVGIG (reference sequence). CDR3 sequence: CAWSPRDRGMDTEAFF. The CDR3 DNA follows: TGTGCCTGGAGTCCTCGGGACAGGGGAATGGACACTGAAGCTTTCTTT.

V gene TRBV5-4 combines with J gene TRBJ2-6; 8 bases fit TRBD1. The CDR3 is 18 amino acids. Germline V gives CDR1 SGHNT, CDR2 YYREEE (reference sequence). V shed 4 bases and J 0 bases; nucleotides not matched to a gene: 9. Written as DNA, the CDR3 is TGTGCCAGCAGCGTTCGACAGGGGATGAGCTCTGGGGCCAACGTCCTGACTTTC. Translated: CASSVRQGMSSGANVLTF.

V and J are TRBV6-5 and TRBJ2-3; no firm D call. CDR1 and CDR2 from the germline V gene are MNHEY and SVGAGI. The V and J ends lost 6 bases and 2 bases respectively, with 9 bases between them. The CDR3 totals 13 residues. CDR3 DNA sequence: TGTGCCAGCAGCGAGACTTACACAGATACGCAGTATTTT. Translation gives CASSETYTDTQYF.

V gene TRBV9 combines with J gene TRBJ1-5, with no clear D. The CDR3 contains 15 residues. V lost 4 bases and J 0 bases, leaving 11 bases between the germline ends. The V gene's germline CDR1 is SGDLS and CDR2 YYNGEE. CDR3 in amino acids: CASSLLDDSNQPQHF. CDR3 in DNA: TGTGCCAGCAGCCTCCTCGACGATAGCAATCAGCCCCAGCATTTT.

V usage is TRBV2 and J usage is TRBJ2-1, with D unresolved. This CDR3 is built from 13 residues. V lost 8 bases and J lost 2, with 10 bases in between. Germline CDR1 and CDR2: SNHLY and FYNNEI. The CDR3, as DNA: TGTGCCAGCGGGCAGGTGACCTACAATGAGCAGTTCTTC. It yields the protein CASGQVTYNEQFF. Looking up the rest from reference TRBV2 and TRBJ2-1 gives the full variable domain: EPEVTQTPSHQVTQMGQEVILRCVPISNHLYFYWYRQILGQKVEFLVSFYNNEISEKSEIFDDQFSVERPDGSNFTLKIRSTKLEDSAMYFCASGQVTYNEQFFGPGTRLTVL.

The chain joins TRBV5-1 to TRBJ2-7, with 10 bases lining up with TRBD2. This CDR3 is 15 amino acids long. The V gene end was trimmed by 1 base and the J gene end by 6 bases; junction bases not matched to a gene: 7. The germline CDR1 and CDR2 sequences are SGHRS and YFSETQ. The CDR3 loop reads CASSLNSGGAFEQYF. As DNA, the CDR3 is TGCGCCAGCAGCTTGAACAGCGGGGGGGCATTCGAGCAGTACTTC.

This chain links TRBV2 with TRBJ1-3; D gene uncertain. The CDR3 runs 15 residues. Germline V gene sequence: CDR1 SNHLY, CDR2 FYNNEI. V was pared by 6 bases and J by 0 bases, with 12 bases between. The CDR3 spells CASRSGFSSGNTIYF. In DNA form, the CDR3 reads TGTGCCAGCAGGTCGGGCTTCTCCTCTGGAAACACCATATATTTT. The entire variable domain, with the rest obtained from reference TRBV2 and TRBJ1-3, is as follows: EPEVTQTPSHQVTQMGQEVILRCVPISNHLYFYWYRQILGQKVEFLVSFYNNEISEKSEIFDDQFSVERPDGSNFTLKIRSTKLEDSAMYFCASRSGFSSGNTIYFGEGSWLTVV.

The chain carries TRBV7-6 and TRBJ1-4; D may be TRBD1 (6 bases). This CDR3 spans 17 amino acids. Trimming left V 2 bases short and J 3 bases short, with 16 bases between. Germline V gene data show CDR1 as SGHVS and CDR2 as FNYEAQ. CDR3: CASSLLSPGGPNEKLFF. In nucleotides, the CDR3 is TGTGCCAGCAGCTTATTAAGTCCCGGGGGGCCTAATGAAAAACTGTTTTTT.

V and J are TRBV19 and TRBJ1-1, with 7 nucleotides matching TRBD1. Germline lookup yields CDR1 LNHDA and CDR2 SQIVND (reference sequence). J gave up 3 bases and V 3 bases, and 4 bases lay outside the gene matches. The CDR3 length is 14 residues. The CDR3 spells CASSIQGVHTEAFF. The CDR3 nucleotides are TGTGCCAGTAGTATCCAGGGGGTCCACACTGAAGCTTTCTTT. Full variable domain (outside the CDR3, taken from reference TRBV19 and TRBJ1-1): DGGITQSPKYLFRKEGQNVTLSCEQNLNHDAMYWYRQDPGQGLRLIYYSQIVNDFQKGDIAEGYSVSREKKESFPLTVTSAQKNPTAFYLCASSIQGVHTEAFFGQGTRLTVV.

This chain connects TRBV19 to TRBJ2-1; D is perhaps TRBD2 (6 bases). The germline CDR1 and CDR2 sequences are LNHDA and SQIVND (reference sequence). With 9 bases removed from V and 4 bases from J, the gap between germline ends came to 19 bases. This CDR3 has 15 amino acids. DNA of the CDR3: TGTGCCAGAGGGAGGAGGCCCTGGGGGTACAATGAGCAGTTCTTC. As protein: CARGRRPWGYNEQFF. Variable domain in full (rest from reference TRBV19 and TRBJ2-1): DGGITQSPKYLFRKEGQNVTLSCEQNLNHDAMYWYRQDPGQGLRLIYYSQIVNDFQKGDIAEGYSVSREKKESFPLTVTSAQKNPTAFYLCARGRRPWGYNEQFFGPGTRLTVL.

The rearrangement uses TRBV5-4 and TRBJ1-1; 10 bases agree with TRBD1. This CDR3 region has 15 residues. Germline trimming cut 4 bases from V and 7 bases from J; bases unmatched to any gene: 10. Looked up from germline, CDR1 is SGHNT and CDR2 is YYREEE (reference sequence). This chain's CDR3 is CASSQERTGGFEAFF. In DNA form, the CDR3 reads TGTGCCAGCAGCCAAGAGAGGACAGGGGGTTTTGAAGCTTTCTTT. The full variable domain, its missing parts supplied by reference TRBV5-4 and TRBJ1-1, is ETGVTQSPTHLIKTRGQQVTLRCSSQSGHNTVSWYQQALGQGPQFIFQYYREEENGRGNFPPRFSGLQFPNYSSELNVNALELDDSALYLCASSQERTGGFEAFFGQGTRLTVV.

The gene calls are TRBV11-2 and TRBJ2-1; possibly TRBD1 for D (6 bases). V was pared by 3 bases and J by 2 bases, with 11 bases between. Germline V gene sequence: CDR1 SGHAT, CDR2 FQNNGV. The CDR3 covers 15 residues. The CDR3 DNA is TGTGCCAGCAGCTTGGGACATGGCCCCTACAATGAGCAGTTCTTC. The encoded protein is CASSLGHGPYNEQFF.

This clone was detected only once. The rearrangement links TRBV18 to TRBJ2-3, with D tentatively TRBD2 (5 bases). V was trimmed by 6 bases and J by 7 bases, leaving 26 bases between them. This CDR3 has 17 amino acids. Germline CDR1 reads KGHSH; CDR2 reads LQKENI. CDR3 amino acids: CASSPLPPGSPKNTQYF. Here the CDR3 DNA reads TGTGCCAGCTCGCCGCTTCCACCGGGATCACCGAAGAATACGCAGTATTTT.

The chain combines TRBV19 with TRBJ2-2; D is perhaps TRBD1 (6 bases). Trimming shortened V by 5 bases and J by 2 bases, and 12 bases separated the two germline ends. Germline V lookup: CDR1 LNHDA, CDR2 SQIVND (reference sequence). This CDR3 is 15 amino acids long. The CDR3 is CASSPGTPNTGELFF. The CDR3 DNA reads TGTGCCAGTAGTCCCGGGACACCCAACACCGGGGAGCTGTTTTTT.

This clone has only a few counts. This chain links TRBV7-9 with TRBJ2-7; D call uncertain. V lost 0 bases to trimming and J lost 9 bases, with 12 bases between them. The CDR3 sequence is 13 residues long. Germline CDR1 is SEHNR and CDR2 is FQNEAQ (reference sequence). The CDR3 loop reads CASSLAPGRRQYF. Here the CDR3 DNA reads TGTGCCAGCAGCTTAGCTCCCGGGCGAAGGCAGTACTTC.

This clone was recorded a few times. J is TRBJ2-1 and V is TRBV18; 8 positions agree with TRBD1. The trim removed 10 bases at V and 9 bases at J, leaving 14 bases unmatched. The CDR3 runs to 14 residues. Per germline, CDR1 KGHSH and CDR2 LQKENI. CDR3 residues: CATLAGTGDFEQFF. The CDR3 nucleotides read TGTGCCACCCTGGCCGGGACAGGCGATTTTGAGCAGTTCTTC.

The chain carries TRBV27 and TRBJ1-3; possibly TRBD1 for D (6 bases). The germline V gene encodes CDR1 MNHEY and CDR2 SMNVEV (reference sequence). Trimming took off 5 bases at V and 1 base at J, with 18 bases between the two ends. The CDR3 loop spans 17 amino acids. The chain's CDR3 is CASSPSQGSLSGNTIYF. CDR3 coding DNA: TGTGCCAGCAGTCCATCACAGGGTAGTTTATCTGGAAACACCATATATTTT.

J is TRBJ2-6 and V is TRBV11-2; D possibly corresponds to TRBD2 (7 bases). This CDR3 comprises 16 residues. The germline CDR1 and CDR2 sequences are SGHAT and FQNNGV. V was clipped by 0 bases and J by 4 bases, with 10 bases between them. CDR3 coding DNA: TGTGCCAGCAGCTTAGAGGGGGGGGCAGGGGCCAACGTCCTGACTTTC. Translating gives CASSLEGGAGANVLTF.

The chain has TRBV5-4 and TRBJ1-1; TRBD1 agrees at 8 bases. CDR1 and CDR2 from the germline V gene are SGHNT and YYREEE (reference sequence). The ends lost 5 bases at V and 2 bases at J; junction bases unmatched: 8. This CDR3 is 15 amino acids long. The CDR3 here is CASRNVGQGNTEAFF. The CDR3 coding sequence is TGTGCCAGCAGGAACGTCGGACAGGGAAACACTGAAGCTTTCTTT.

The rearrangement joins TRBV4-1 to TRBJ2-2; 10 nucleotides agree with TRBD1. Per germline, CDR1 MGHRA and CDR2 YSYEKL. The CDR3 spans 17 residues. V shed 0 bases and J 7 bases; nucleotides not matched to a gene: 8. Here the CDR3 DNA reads TGCGCCAGCAGCCAAGATACTATGACAGGGGGCTTCGGGGAGCTGTTTTTT. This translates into CASSQDTMTGGFGELFF.

The CDR3 loop reads CASSMQYGNTIYF. DNA for the CDR3: TGTGCCAGTAGTATGCAATACGGAAACACCATATATTTT. The chain recombines TRBV19 with TRBJ1-3; no clear D gene. The CDR3 spans 13 residues. CDR1 and CDR2 from the germline V gene are LNHDA and SQIVND (reference sequence). Trimming removed 3 bases at V and 4 bases at J, with 7 bases between.

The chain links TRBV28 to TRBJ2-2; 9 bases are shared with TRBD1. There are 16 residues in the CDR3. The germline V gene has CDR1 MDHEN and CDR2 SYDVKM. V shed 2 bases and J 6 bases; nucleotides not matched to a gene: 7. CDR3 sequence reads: CASSLLMGQGPGELFF. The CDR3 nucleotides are TGTGCCAGCAGTTTACTTATGGGACAGGGCCCCGGGGAGCTGTTTTTT.

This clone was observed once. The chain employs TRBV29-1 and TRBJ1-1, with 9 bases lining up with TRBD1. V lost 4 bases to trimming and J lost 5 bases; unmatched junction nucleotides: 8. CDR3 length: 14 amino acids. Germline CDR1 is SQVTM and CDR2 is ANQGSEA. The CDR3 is CSVGHGTGNTEAFF. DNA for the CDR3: TGCAGCGTTGGACATGGGACAGGGAATACTGAAGCTTTCTTT.

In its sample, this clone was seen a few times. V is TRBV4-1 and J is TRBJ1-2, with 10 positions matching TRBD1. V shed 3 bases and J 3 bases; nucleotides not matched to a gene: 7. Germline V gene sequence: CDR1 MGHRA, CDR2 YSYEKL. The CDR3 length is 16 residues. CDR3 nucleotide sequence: TGCGCCAGCAGCCAGGCACGGGACAGGGGATACTATGGCTACACCTTC. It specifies CASSQARDRGYYGYTF.